The present entry profiles one T cell receptor beta chain with its context. This clonotype came up many times. This receptor's antigen is unknown. Base qualities are not recorded, but no much larger clone differs from it by a single base. Library creation used RT-PCR. The sequencer was an Illumina HiSeq 2500. The public sequencing data were trimmed at Q25 with fastp and processed into clonotypes with MiXCR by TCRdb, which kept only in-frame beta chains. Identical CDR3 proteins give one entry, which carries the most common genes and DNA. The sample profile shows hundreds of thousands of distinct CDR3 sequences; approximately 7.1% of them were found once. The leading ten clones occupy over 10% of the sample. The data derive from a study of response to subunit inactivated influenza vaccine (dated by TCRdb to the late 2010s). Some background on the complete study: To follow how T cells responded to a trivalent subunit inactivated influenza vaccine, the researchers relied on deep quantitative profiling of the T cell receptor repertoire. Overall study outcomes, separate from this receptor: The authors proposed that each seasonal influenza vaccination may bring in only a limited number of new T cells.

From the germline V gene, CDR1 is MDHEN and CDR2 is SYDVKM. V loses 8 bases at its end and J loses 0 bases; junction bases beyond the gene matches: 14. Inclusive of the bounding cysteine and phenylalanine, the CDR3 is 17 residues long. Just the 51-base CDR3 DNA is kept, in frame starting at base 1. Sample: PBMCs from blood, taken roughly 24 months after vaccination. The source of this sequence is a man aged 50 to 75 who received an inactivated influenza vaccine. Donor details come from another sample of the same person, matched by shared clones. This receptor chain uses TRBV28 and TRBJ1-2, with TRBD1 matching 8 junction bases. This receptor has the CDR3 CASSRPGQALANYGYTF. The nucleotide sequence is TGTGCCAGCTCACGACCGGGACAGGCCCTAGCTAACTATGGCTACACCTTC.